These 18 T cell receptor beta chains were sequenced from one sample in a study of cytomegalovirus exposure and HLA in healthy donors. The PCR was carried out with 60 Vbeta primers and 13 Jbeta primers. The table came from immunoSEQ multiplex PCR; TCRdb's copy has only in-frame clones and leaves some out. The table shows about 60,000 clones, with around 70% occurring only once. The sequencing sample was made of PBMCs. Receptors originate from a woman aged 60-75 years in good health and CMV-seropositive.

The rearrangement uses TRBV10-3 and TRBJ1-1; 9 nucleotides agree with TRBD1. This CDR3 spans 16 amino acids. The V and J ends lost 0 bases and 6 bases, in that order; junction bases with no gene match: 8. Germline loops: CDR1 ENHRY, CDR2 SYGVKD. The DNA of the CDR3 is TGTGCCATCAGTGAGTCATCCGGGACAGGGCGCGCTGAAGCTTTCTTT. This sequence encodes CAISESSGTGRAEAFF.

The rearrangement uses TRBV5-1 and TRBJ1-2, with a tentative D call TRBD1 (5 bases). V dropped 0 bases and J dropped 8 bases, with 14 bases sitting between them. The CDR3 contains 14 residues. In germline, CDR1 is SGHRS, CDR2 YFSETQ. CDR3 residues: CASSLGQGEGGYTF. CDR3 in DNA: TGCGCCAGCAGCTTGGGGCAGGGTGAAGGGGGCTACACCTTC.

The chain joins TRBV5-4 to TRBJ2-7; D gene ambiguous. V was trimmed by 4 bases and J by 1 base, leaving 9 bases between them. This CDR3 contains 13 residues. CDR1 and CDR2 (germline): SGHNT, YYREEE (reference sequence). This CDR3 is CASSDYTSYEQYF. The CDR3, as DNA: TGTGCCAGCAGCGATTATACATCCTACGAGCAGTACTTC.

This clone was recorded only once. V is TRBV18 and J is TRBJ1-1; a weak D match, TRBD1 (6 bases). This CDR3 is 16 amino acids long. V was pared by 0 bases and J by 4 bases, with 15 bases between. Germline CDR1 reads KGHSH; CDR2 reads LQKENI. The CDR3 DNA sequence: TGTGCCAGCTCACCACCGACAGGAGCAGGGGTCACTGAAGCTTTCTTT. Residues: CASSPPTGAGVTEAFF.

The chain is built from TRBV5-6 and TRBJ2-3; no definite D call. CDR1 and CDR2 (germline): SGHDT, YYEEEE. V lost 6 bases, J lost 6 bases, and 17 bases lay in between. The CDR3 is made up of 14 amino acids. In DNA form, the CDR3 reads TGTGCCAGCAACCAGGCTCTAACAAAGGATACGCAGTATTTT. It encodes CASNQALTKDTQYF.

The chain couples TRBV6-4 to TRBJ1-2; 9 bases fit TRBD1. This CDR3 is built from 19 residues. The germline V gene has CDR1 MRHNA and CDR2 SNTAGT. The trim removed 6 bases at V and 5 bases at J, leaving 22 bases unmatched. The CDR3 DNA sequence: TGTGCCAGCAGCCACTCCGGGACAGGGAACCCCACCCCACCTTATGGCTACACCTTC. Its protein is CASSHSGTGNPTPPYGYTF.

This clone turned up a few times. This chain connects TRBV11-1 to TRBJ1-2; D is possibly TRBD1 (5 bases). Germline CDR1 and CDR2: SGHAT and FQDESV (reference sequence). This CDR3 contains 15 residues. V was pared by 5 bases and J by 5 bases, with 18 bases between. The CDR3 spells CASSPRLGGRYGYTF. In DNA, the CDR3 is TGTGCCAGCAGCCCCCGTTTGGGGGGAAGATATGGCTACACCTTC.

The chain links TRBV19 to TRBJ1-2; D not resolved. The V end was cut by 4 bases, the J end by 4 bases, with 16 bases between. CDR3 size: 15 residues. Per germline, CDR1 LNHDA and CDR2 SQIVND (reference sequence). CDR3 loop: CASSKGIGNAYGYTF. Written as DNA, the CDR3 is TGTGCCAGTAGTAAGGGAATCGGGAACGCCTATGGCTACACCTTC.

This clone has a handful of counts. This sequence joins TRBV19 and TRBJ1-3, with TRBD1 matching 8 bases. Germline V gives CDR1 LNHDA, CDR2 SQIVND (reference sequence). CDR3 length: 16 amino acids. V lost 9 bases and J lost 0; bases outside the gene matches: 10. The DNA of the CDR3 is TGTGCCAGCATAAGGGACAGGCTTGGCTCTGGAAACACCATATATTTT. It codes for CASIRDRLGSGNTIYF.

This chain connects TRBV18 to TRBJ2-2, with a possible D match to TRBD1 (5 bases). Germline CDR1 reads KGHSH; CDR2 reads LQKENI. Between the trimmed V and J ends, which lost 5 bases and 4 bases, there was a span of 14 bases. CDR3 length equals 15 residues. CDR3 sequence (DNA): TGTGCCAGCTCATTAAGGACATCGGGCACCGGGGAGCTGTTTTTT. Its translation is CASSLRTSGTGELFF.

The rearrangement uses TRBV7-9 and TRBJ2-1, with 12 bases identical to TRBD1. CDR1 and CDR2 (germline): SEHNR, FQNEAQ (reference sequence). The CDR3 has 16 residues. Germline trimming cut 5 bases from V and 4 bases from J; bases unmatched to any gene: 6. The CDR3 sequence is CASSDGTGGQYNEQFF. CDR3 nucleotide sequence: TGTGCCAGCAGCGACGGGACAGGGGGCCAGTACAATGAGCAGTTCTTC.

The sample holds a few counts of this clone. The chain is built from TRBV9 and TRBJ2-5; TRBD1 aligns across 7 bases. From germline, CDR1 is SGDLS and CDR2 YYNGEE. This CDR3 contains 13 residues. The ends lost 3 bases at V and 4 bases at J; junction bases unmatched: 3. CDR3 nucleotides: TGTGCCAGCAGCGCCAGACAGGGAGAGACCCAGTACTTC. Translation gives CASSARQGETQYF.

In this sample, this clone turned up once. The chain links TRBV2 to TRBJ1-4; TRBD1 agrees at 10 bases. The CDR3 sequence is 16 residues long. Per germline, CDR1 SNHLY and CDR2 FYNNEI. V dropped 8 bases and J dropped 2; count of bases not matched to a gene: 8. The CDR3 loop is CASVDRGLRTNEKLFF. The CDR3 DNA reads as TGTGCCAGCGTTGACAGGGGGCTTCGGACTAATGAAAAACTGTTTTTT.

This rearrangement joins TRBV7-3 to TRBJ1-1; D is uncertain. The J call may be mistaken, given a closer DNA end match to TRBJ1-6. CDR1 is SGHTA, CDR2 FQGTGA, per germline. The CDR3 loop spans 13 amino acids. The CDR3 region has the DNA TGTGCCAGCAGCTTAGCCCCCACCGAGTCCCTCCACTTT. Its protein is CASSLAPTESLHF.

The CDR3 DNA reads as TGTGCCAGCAGCTTGACCCGGGGGTGGCAGCGTGGCTACACCTTC. This encodes CASSLTRGWQRGYTF. This chain uses TRBV12-1 with TRBJ1-2. TRBV12-1 is flagged as a pseudogene. The CDR3 extends over 15 amino acids.

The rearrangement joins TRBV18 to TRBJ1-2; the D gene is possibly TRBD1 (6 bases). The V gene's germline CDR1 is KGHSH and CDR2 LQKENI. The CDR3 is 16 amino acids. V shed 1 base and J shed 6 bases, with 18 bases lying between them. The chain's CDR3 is CASSPRSDSYFDGYTF. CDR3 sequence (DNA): TGTGCCAGCTCACCACGGTCGGACAGCTACTTCGATGGCTACACCTTC. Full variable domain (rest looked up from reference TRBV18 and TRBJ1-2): NAGVMQNPRHLVRRRGQEARLRCSPMKGHSHVYWYRQLPEEGLKFMVYLQKENIIDESGMPKERFSAEFPKEGPSILRIQQVVRGDSAAYFCASSPRSDSYFDGYTFGSGTRLTVV.

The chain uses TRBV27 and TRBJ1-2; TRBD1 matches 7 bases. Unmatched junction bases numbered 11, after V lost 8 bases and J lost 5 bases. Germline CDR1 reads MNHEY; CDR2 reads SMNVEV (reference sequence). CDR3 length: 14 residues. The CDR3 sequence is CASGDWDSGYGYTF. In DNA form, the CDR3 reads TGTGCCAGCGGCGACTGGGACAGTGGATATGGCTACACCTTC.

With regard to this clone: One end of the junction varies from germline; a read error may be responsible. For the CDR3, the DNA is TGTGCCAGCAGCTTAGAATGGGGGAGGGTTGAGCGGTTCTTC. As protein: CASSLEWGRVERFF. This chain uses TRBV7-2 with TRBJ2-1; 7 bases align to TRBD2. CDR3 length: 14 amino acids. CDR1 is SGHTA and CDR2 is FQGNSA in the germline V gene.